The clone carrying this T cell receptor (beta chain) was seen a few times. The antigen is undetermined. From the RT-PCR reads, TCRdb called clonotypes with MiXCR, one entry per CDR3 protein. The sample lists fewer than 750,000 distinct CDR3 sequences, roughly 15% occurring once. The data are from a study of response to subunit inactivated influenza vaccine. Study-wide findings and caveats: T cells newly recruited by each seasonal influenza vaccination are few, the authors suggested.

CDR3 length: 15 amino acids. Between the trimmed V and J ends, which lost 2 bases and 3 bases, there was a span of 17 bases. Germline-derived CDR1 and CDR2 are DFQATT and SNEGSKA (reference sequence). The genes are TRBV20-1 and TRBJ2-7, with D uncertain. Sequences were derived from PBMCs from blood, sampled 11 to 12 days after vaccination. This TCR was recovered from a man over 45 who received an inactivated influenza vaccine. The CDR3 DNA reads as TGCAGTGCTAGACCCACGGCCTCTCTATTCTACGAGCAGTACTTC. Translated, it gives CSARPTASLFYEQYF.